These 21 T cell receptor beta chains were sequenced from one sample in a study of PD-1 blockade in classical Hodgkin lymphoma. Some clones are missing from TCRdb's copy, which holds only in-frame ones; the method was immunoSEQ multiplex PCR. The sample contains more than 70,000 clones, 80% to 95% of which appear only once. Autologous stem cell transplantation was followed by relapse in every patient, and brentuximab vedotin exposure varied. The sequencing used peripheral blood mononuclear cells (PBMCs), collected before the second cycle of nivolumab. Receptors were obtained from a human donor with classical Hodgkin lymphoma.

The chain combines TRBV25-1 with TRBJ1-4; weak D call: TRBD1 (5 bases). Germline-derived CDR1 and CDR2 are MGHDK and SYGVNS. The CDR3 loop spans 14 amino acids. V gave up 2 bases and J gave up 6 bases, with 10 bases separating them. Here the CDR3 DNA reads TGTGCCAGCAGTGAAATAGGGGTCGATGAAAAACTGTTTTTT. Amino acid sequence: CASSEIGVDEKLFF.

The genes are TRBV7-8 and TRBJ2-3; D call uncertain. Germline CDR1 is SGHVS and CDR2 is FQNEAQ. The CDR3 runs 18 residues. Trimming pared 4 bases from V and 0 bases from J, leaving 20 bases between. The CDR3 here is CASSSNSGVITSTDTQYF. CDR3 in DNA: TGTGCCAGCAGCTCCAATTCCGGAGTGATCACTAGCACAGATACGCAGTATTTT.

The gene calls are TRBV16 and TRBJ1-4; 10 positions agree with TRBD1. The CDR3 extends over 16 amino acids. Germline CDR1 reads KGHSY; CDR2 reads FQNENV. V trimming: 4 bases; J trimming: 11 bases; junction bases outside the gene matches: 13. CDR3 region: CASSPYTDRGLNKLFF. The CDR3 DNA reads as TGTGCCAGCAGCCCCTATACGGACAGGGGGTTGAATAAACTGTTTTTT.

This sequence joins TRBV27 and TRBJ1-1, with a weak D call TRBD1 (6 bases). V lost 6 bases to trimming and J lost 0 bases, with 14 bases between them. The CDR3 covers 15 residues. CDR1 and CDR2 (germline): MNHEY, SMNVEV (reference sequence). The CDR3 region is CASSPQTGLNTEAFF. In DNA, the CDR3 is TGTGCCAGCAGCCCCCAGACAGGATTGAACACTGAAGCTTTCTTT.

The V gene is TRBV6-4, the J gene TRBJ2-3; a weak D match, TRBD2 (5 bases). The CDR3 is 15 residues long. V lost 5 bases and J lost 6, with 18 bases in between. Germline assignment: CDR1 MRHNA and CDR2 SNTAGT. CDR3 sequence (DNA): TGTGCCAGCAGTCAGACTGGTACTAGTTGGGATACGCAGTATTTT. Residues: CASSQTGTSWDTQYF.

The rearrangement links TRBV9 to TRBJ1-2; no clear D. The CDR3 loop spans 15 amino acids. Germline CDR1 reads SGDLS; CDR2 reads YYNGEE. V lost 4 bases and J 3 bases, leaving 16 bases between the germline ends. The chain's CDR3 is CASSPSALAYYGYTF. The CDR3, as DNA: TGTGCCAGCAGCCCTAGCGCCTTAGCCTACTATGGCTACACCTTC.

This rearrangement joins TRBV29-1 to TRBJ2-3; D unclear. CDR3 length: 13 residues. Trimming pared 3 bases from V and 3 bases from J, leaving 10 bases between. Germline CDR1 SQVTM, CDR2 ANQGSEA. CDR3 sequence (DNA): TGCAGCGTTGAGTGGGAAGGGACAGATACGCAGTATTTT. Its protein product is CSVEWEGTDTQYF.

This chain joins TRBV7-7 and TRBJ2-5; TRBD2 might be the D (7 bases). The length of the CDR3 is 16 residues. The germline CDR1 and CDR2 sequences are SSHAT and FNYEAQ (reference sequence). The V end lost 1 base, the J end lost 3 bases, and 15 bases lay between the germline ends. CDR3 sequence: CASSLVGGPLKETQYF. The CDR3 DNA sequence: TGTGCCAGCAGCTTAGTGGGGGGGCCCTTAAAAGAGACCCAGTACTTC.

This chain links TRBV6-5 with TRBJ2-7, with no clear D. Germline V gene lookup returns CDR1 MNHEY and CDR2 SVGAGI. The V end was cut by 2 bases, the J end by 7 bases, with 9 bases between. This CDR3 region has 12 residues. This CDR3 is CASSYPGEEQYF. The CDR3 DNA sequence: TGTGCCAGCAGTTACCCCGGTGAGGAGCAGTACTTC.

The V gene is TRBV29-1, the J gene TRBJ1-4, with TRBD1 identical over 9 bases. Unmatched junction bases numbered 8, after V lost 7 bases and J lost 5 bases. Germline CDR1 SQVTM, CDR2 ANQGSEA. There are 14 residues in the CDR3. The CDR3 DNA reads TGCAGCGCTGGGCCCGGGACAGGGAATGAAAAACTGTTTTTT. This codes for CSAGPGTGNEKLFF.

CDR3 region: CSVTSDGSSYEQYF. CDR3 in DNA: TGCAGCGTAACTTCGGACGGGAGCTCCTACGAGCAGTACTTC. V and J are TRBV29-1 and TRBJ2-7, with D possibly being TRBD2 (6 bases). Germline-derived CDR1 and CDR2 are SQVTM and ANQGSEA. Trimming took off 6 bases at V and 0 bases at J, with 15 bases between the two ends. This CDR3 has 14 amino acids.

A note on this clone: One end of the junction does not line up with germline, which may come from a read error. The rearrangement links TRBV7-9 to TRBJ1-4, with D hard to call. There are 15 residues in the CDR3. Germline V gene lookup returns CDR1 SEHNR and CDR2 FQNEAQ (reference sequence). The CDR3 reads CASSLGPGTNPTLEF. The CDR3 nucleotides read TGTGCCAGCAGCTTAGGGCCAGGAACTAACCCGACACTGGAATTT. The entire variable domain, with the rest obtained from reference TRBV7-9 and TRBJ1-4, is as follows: DTGVSQNPRHKITKRGQNVTFRCDPISEHNRLYWYRQTLGQGPEFLTYFQNEAQLEKSRLLSDRFSAERPKGSFSTLEIQRTEQGDSAMYLCASSLGPGTNPTLEFGSGTQLSVL.

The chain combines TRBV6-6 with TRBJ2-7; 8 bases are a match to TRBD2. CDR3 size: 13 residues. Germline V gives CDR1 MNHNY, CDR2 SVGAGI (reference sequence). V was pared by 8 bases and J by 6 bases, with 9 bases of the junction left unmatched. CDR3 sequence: CASRWASGFEQYF. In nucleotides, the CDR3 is TGTGCCAGCCGCTGGGCTAGCGGGTTCGAGCAGTACTTC.

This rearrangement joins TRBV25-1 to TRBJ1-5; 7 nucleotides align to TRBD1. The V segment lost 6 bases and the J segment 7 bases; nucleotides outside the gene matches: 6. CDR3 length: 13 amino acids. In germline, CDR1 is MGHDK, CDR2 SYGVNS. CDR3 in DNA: TGTGCCAGCAGGGACAGGCAGTGGCAGCCCCAGCATTTT. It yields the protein CASRDRQWQPQHF. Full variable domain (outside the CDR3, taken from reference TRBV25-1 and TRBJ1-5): EADIYQTPRYLVIGTGKKITLECSQTMGHDKMYWYQQDPGMELHLIHYSYGVNSTEKGDLSSESTVSRIRTEHFPLTLESARPSHTSQYLCASRDRQWQPQHFGDGTRLSIL.

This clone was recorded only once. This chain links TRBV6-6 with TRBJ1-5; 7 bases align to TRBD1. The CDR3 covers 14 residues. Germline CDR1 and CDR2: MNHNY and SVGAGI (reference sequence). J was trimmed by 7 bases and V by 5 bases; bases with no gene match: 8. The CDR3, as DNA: TGTGCCAGCAGTCCCGACAGGGTTGGCCAGCCCCAGCATTTT. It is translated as CASSPDRVGQPQHF.

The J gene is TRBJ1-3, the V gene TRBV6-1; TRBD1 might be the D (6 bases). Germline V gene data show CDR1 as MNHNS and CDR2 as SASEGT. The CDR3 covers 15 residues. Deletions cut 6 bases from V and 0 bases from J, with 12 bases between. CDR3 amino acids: CASRGQGVSGNTIYF. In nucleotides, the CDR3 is TGTGCCAGCAGGGGACAAGGTGTCTCTGGAAACACCATATATTTT.

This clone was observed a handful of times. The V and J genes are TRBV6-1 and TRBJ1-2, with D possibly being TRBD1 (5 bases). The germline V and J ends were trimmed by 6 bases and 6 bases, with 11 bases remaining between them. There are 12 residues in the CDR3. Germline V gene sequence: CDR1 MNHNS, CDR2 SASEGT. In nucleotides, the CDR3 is TGTGCCAGCAGGGGGGTACTGAATGGCTACACCTTC. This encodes CASRGVLNGYTF.

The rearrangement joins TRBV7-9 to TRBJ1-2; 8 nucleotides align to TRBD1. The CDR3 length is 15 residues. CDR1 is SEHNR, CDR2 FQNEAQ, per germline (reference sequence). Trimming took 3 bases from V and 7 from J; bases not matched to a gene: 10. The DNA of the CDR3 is TGTGCCAGCAGCTTTTCCGGACTCAGGGGGCTTGGCTACACCTTC. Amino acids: CASSFSGLRGLGYTF.

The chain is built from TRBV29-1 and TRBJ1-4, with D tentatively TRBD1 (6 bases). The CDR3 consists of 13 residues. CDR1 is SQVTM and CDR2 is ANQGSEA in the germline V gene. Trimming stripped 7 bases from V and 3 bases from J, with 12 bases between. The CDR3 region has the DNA TGCAGCGCATCAGGGGATCCTAATGAAAAACTGTTTTTT. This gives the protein CSASGDPNEKLFF. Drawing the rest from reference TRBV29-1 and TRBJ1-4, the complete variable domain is SAVISQKPSRDICQRGTSLTIQCQVDSQVTMMFWYRQQPGQSLTLIATANQGSEATYESGFVIDKFPISRPNLTFSTLTVSNMSPEDSSIYLCSASGDPNEKLFFGSGTQLSVL.

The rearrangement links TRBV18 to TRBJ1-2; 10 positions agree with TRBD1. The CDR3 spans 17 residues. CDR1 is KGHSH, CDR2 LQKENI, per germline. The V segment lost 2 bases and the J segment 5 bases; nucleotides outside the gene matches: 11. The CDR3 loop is CASSPTSQTGQGYGYTF. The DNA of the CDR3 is TGTGCCAGCTCACCAACTTCACAGACGGGACAGGGGTATGGCTACACCTTC.

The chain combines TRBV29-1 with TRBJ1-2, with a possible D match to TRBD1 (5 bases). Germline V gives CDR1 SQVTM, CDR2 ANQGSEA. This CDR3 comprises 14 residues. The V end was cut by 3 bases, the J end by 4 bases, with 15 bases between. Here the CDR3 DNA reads TGCAGCGTTGAGATGCGGGGCACGGGCTATGGCTACACCTTC. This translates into CSVEMRGTGYGYTF.